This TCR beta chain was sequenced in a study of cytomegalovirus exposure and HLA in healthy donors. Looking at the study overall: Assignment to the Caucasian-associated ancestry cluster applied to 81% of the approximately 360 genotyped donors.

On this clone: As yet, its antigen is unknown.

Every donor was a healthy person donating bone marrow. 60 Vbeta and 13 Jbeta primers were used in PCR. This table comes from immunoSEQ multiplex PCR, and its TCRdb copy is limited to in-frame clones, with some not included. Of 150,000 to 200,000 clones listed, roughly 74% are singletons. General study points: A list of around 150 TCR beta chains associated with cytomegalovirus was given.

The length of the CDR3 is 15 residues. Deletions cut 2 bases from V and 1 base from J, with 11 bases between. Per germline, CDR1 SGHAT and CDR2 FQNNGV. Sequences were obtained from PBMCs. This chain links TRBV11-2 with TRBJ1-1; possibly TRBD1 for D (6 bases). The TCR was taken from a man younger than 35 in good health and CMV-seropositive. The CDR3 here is CASSLLGQQNTEAFF. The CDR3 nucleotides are TGTGCCAGCAGCTTATTAGGACAGCAGAACACTGAAGCTTTCTTT.